What follows are 4 T cell receptor beta chains derived from one specimen sequenced in a study of CD8+CD57+ T cells in acquired aplastic anemia. The study profiled TCR beta VDJ and CDR3 using genomic DNA as template. In TCRdb, the reads were re-called with MiXCR into one record per CDR3 protein. This table holds about 75,000 distinct CDR3 sequences, about 70% found once. Patients sequenced had flow cytometry evidence of CD8+CD57+ cell expansion. Specimen: sorted CD4+, CD8+, or CD8+CD57+ T cells (not recorded which) from PBMCs. These receptors were obtained from a human donor with aplastic anemia.

This clonotype was recorded a few times. The V call is TRBV20-1, the J call TRBJ2-4; the D is unclear. Germline-derived CDR1 and CDR2 are DFQATT and SNEGSKA (reference sequence). The CDR3 loop spans 16 amino acids. Deletions cut 0 bases from V and 8 bases from J, with 20 bases between. CDR3 in amino acids: CSARDLTETKRDIQYF. CDR3 DNA: TGCAGTGCTAGAGATTTGACTGAAACCAAAAGGGACATTCAGTACTTC.

The chain recombines TRBV29-1 with TRBJ1-2; D gene uncertain. From germline, CDR1 is SQVTM and CDR2 ANQGSEA. V was trimmed by 3 bases and J by 8 bases, leaving 7 bases between them. CDR3 length: 10 residues. In nucleotides, the CDR3 is TGCAGCGTTGAGGTAATCGGCTACACCTTC. Its protein is CSVEVIGYTF.

The chain combines TRBV11-1 with TRBJ1-2; the D is unclear. V lost 1 base, J lost 4 bases, and 16 bases lay in between. CDR3 length: 16 amino acids. Germline V CDR1 and CDR2: SGHAT, FQDESV (reference sequence). The CDR3 is CASSLVPPDRGYGYTF. The CDR3 DNA reads as TGTGCCAGCAGCTTAGTACCTCCCGATCGGGGCTATGGCTACACCTTC.

To note about this clonotype: The junction and the germline gene differ at one end; a read error may be behind it. As DNA, the CDR3 is TGCGCCAGCAGCGAAGGGACAGGGAGATACGAGCAGTACTTC. It encodes CASSEGTGRYEQYF. This rearrangement joins TRBV5-5 to TRBJ2-7; 9 bases align to TRBD1. Germline V CDR1 and CDR2: SGHKS, YYEKEE (reference sequence). CDR3 size: 14 residues.